The present entry profiles one TCR beta chain with its context. Its target is not known. Being one base from a much bigger clone, this may be a read error. All patients picked for sequencing had shown, by flow cytometry, an expansion of CD8+CD57+ cells. The CDR3 extends over 14 amino acids. In germline, CDR1 is SEHNR, CDR2 FQNEAQ (reference sequence). The data originate from a study of CD8+CD57+ T cells in acquired aplastic anemia. Study-level points and caveats: Levels of CD8+ Simpson's diversity were not significantly distinct in patients versus controls.

Genomic DNA, serving as template, underwent TCR beta VDJ and CDR3 profiling. TCRdb re-analysed the reads in MiXCR, keeping a single row per CDR3 protein. The sample lists approximately 130,000 distinct CDR3 sequences; about 60% were seen once. This receptor was identified in a human donor with aplastic anemia. This chain links TRBV7-9 with TRBJ1-4; D is unresolved. The sequencing sample was made of sorted CD4+, CD8+, or CD8+CD57+ T cells (not recorded which) from PBMCs. CDR3 amino acids: CASSLSLEGKKLLF. In DNA form, the CDR3 reads TGTGCCAGCAGCTTAAGTTTAGAGGGAAAAAAACTGCTTTTT.